These 17 T cell receptor beta chains share one sample of origin, sequenced in a study of cytomegalovirus exposure and HLA in healthy donors. PCR used 60 Vbeta primers and 13 Jbeta primers. The repertoire was sequenced with immunoSEQ multiplex PCR; TCRdb's copy has only in-frame clones and lacks some. This table holds tens of thousands of clones. The sequencing input was PBMCs. The receptors shown here come from a man aged 45-65 years in good health and CMV-seropositive.

The chain links TRBV18 to TRBJ1-1, with D uncertain. The CDR3 runs to 13 residues. V was cut by 2 bases and J by 1 base, with 5 bases left in between. Germline V gene data show CDR1 as KGHSH and CDR2 as LQKENI. The CDR3 spells CASSPTQNTEAFF. The CDR3 DNA reads TGTGCCAGCTCACCAACACAGAACACTGAAGCTTTCTTT.

This chain links TRBV30 with TRBJ1-6; TRBD1 aligns across 8 bases. V gave up 8 bases and J gave up 10 bases; unmatched junction bases: 13. Germline CDR1 reads GTSNPN; CDR2 reads SVGIG (reference sequence). This CDR3 comprises 14 residues. The CDR3 DNA reads TGTGCCAGATCAGGGGGCCGGGGCGGATCACCCCTCCACTTT. This encodes CARSGGRGGSPLHF.

V is TRBV6-5 and J is TRBJ2-7; 8 bases are shared with TRBD2. This CDR3 is built from 15 residues. Germline CDR1 and CDR2: MNHEY and SVGAGI. V dropped 2 bases and J dropped 3; count of bases not matched to a gene: 6. CDR3 loop: CASSYRGGGFYEQYF. DNA for the CDR3: TGTGCCAGCAGTTACCGCGGCGGGGGGTTCTACGAGCAGTACTTC.

The rearrangement uses TRBV18 and TRBJ2-1; the match to TRBD2 covers 16 bases. Germline loops: CDR1 KGHSH, CDR2 LQKENI. The trim removed 3 bases at V and 7 bases at J, leaving 6 bases unmatched. The CDR3 is 17 residues long. Here the CDR3 DNA reads TGTGCCAGCTCACCCTCCGGGACTAGCGGGAGGGGGAATGAGCAGTTCTTC. Amino acids: CASSPSGTSGRGNEQFF.

The chain couples TRBV4-1 to TRBJ1-1; D may be TRBD1 (5 bases). Germline CDR1 reads MGHRA; CDR2 reads YSYEKL. The CDR3 spans 16 residues. The V end was cut by 0 bases, the J end by 7 bases, with 18 bases between. The CDR3 nucleotides read TGCGCCAGCAGCCAAGATGGGGCAGGGTGGATTGATGAAGCTTTCTTT. Encoded protein: CASSQDGAGWIDEAFF.

This sequence joins TRBV7-8 and TRBJ2-3; 8 bases align to TRBD1. Germline CDR1 reads SGHVS; CDR2 reads FQNEAQ. The CDR3 is 14 amino acids. The trim removed 8 bases at V and 6 bases at J, leaving 10 bases unmatched. Written as DNA, the CDR3 is TGTGCCAGCGCGAGGACAGGGCTCTGGGATACGCAGTATTTT. As protein: CASARTGLWDTQYF.

V usage is TRBV9 and J usage is TRBJ2-7; 12 bases fit TRBD2. In germline, CDR1 is SGDLS, CDR2 YYNGEE. V gave up 3 bases and J gave up 6 bases; unmatched junction bases: 10. This CDR3 is built from 16 residues. This chain's CDR3 is CASSASTSGRVSEQYF. The CDR3 DNA reads as TGTGCCAGCAGCGCTTCGACTAGCGGGAGAGTAAGCGAGCAGTACTTC. Complete variable domain (other parts from reference TRBV9 and TRBJ2-7): DSGVTQTPKHLITATGQRVTLRCSPRSGDLSVYWYQQSLDQGLQFLIQYYNGEERAKGNILERFSAQQFPDLHSELNLSSLELGDSALYFCASSASTSGRVSEQYFGPGTRLTVT.

V is TRBV27 and J is TRBJ2-1, with 14 positions matching TRBD2. The CDR3 has 15 amino acids. V was clipped by 6 bases and J by 7 bases; unmatched bases: 5. Germline lookup yields CDR1 MNHEY and CDR2 SMNVEV (reference sequence). The CDR3 loop reads CASSLGTSGSNEQFF. The CDR3 DNA reads as TGTGCCAGCAGCTTAGGGACTAGCGGGAGTAATGAGCAGTTCTTC.

The rearrangement joins TRBV10-3 to TRBJ1-1, with 7 bases lining up with TRBD1. CDR1 is ENHRY, CDR2 SYGVKD, per germline. The junction had 3 bases not matched to a gene; V was cut back by 8 bases and J by 3 bases. The CDR3 extends over 12 amino acids. CDR3 DNA: TGTGCCATCTCTACAGGGGACACTGAAGCTTTCTTT. It codes for CAISTGDTEAFF.

DNA for the CDR3: TGTGCCAGCAAAGGTGCGGAGCCCTACGAGCAGTACGTC. Its protein product is CASKGAEPYEQYV. This chain uses TRBV6-1 with TRBJ2-7; D is undetermined. The germline gives CDR1 MNHNS, CDR2 SASEGT. Trimming cost V 7 bases and J 2 bases, with 12 bases left between them. The CDR3 runs 13 residues.

This rearrangement joins TRBV29-1 to TRBJ2-7; D not certain. CDR3 length: 11 amino acids. The V end was cut by 1 base, the J end by 5 bases, with 6 bases between. Looked up from germline, CDR1 is SQVTM and CDR2 is ANQGSEA. The DNA for the CDR3 is TGCAGCGTTGAAGGTCTAAACGAGCAGTACTTC. Translation gives CSVEGLNEQYF.

The chain joins TRBV5-4 to TRBJ2-4; weak D call: TRBD2 (5 bases). The CDR3 runs to 16 residues. V lost 4 bases and J 6 bases, leaving 20 bases between the germline ends. The germline V gene encodes CDR1 SGHNT and CDR2 YYREEE (reference sequence). CDR3 coding DNA: TGTGCCAGCAGCCCGCGGGCACCCGGAGAGGGAAACATTCAGTACTTC. Amino acids: CASSPRAPGEGNIQYF.

The rearrangement uses TRBV7-2 and TRBJ1-2, with D perhaps TRBD1 (5 bases). Germline V gene sequence: CDR1 SGHTA, CDR2 FQGNSA. Trimming cost V 1 base and J 8 bases, with 11 bases left between them. This CDR3 has 13 amino acids. The CDR3 loop reads CASSLGGAQGYTF. In DNA, the CDR3 is TGTGCCAGCAGCTTAGGTGGGGCGCAAGGCTACACCTTC.

V and J are TRBV4-2 and TRBJ2-4; TRBD2 aligns across 12 bases. The CDR3 is 16 residues long. J was trimmed by 6 bases and V by 3 bases; bases with no gene match: 6. Germline lookup yields CDR1 LGHNA and CDR2 YNFKEQ. CDR3 sequence (DNA): TGTGCCAGCAGCCAGCACATGACTAGCGGGGGAAACATTCAGTACTTC. Amino acid sequence: CASSQHMTSGGNIQYF.

J is TRBJ2-1 and V is TRBV6-5; TRBD1 might be the D (5 bases). CDR1 and CDR2 from the germline V gene are MNHEY and SVGAGI. This CDR3 has 14 residues. Trimming removed 6 bases from V and 5 bases from J, with 14 bases in between. DNA for the CDR3: TGTGCCAGCAGAGCTCCGACAGCCCACAATGAGCAGTTCTTC. This encodes CASRAPTAHNEQFF.

V usage is TRBV30 and J usage is TRBJ2-7, with TRBD2 matching over 7 bases. CDR1 is GTSNPN, CDR2 SVGIG, per germline (reference sequence). Germline trimming cut 5 bases from V and 2 bases from J; bases unmatched to any gene: 0. This CDR3 is 11 amino acids long. The CDR3 region has the DNA TGTGCCTGGGCGGGAGCCTACGAGCAGTACTTC. This gives the protein CAWAGAYEQYF.

This chain connects TRBV6-1 to TRBJ2-2; D unclear. There are 15 residues in the CDR3. The V end lost 0 bases, the J end lost 7 bases, and 12 bases lay between the germline ends. The germline V gene encodes CDR1 MNHNS and CDR2 SASEGT. The DNA for the CDR3 is TGTGCCAGCAGTGAAGCCCCCAGATTCGTCGGGGAGCTGTTTTTT. Its protein is CASSEAPRFVGELFF.